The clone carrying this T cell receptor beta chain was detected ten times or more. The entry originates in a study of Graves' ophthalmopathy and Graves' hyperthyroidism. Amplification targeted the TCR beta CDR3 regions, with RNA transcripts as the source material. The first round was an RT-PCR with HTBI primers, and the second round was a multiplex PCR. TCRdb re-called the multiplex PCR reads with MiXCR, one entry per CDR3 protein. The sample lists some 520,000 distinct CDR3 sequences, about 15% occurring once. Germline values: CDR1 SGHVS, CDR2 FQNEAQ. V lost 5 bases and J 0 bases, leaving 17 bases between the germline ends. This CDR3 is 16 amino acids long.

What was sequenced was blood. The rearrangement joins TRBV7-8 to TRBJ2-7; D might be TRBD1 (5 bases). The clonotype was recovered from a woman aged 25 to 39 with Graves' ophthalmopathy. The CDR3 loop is CASSLIFRVNSYEQYF. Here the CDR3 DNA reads TGTGCCAGCAGCCTTATATTCAGGGTAAACTCCTACGAGCAGTACTTC.